This T cell receptor beta chain appears in the sequencing data of a study of regulatory T cells in long-lasting Graves disease. Turning to the study itself: Graves' patients, diagnosed recently, had received antithyroid drugs under 3 months.

Time point reported: newly diagnosed GD, antithyroid drugs for less than 3 months. The TCR library used RNA extracted from PBMCs. Findings and caveats of the study: Relative to newly diagnosed Graves' patients, persistent ones had lower TCR diversity.

To note about this clonotype: Its antigen is unknown.

The CDR3 consists of 13 residues. Germline-derived CDR1 and CDR2 are MDHEN and SYDVKM. V gave up 6 bases and J gave up 5 bases; unmatched junction bases: 6. In building TCR beta libraries, iRepertoire HTBI primers were used together with Arm-PCR of CDR3 regions. TCRdb used MiXCR to reprocess the multiplex PCR reads, holding one entry per CDR3 protein. The sample shows roughly 530,000 distinct CDR3 sequences, roughly 16% of them seen only once. These data were likewise used in another study, on T cells in Graves' hyperthyroidism and ophthalmopathy. That work states: Researchers defined stable Graves' hyperthyroidism as no ophthalmopathy progression within 18 months. A first-round RT-PCR of the TCR CDR3 used the HTBI primer set.

The sequence was collected from a woman aged 35 to 59 with Graves disease. The specimen was peripheral blood mononuclear cells (PBMCs), collected at new diagnosis, from a patient treated with antithyroid drugs. The chain uses TRBV28 and TRBJ1-1, with 7 bases lining up with TRBD1. The CDR3 sequence: CASRAGGSTEAFF. CDR3 coding DNA: TGTGCCAGCAGGGCAGGGGGTAGTACTGAAGCTTTCTTT.